What follows are 10 T cell receptor beta chains derived from one specimen sequenced in a study of cytomegalovirus exposure and HLA in healthy donors (dated by TCRdb to between 2016 and 2019). Library generation was performed with the immunoSEQ multiplex PCR assay. For the multiplex PCR, a mixture combining 60 forward primers for TCR Vbeta segments and 13 reverse primers for TCR Jbeta segments was used. Not all clones reach the TCRdb copy of this immuneACCESS table, which keeps in-frame sequences only. Checked studies attribute under half of the gap to unresolved V genes and leave the rest unexplained. Present in this sample are approximately 61,000 clones, 75% to 85% of which were seen just once. 45% to 60% of the sample is in the top ten clones. Input material: PBMCs. The receptors derive from a man aged 45-65 years in good health and CMV-seropositive.

This sequence joins TRBV6-5 and TRBJ1-2, with 8 bases that match TRBD1. Per the germline V gene, CDR1 is MNHEY and CDR2 is SVGAGI. The CDR3 runs 15 residues. V lost 6 bases to trimming and J lost 6 bases; unmatched junction nucleotides: 12. The CDR3 protein is CASRPDRGTFHGYTF. In DNA form, the CDR3 reads TGTGCCAGCAGGCCTGACAGGGGAACTTTCCATGGCTACACCTTC.

A note on this clone: One end of the junction fails to match germline, which may point to a read error. Other DNA sequences in this specimen translate into the identical CDR3. The genes are TRBV4-3 and TRBJ2-1; the D is unclear. The CDR3 sequence is 17 residues long. Germline V gene lookup returns CDR1 LGHNA and CDR2 YSLEER. The CDR3 loop reads CASRQDMIVLMYNEQFF. The DNA for the CDR3 is TGCGCCAGCAGGCAAGATATGATCGTACTCATGTACAATGAGCAGTTCTTC.

V is TRBV27 and J is TRBJ2-1; D is possibly TRBD1 (6 bases). The CDR3 covers 17 residues. The ends were cut back, 6 bases at V and 0 bases at J, with 18 bases in the middle. CDR1 MNHEY and CDR2 SMNVEV come from the germline V gene (reference sequence). The CDR3 DNA is TGTGCCAGCAGCCTGGGGCAACAGGGCAGCTCCTACAATGAGCAGTTCTTC. It codes for CASSLGQQGSSYNEQFF.

The gene calls are TRBV18 and TRBJ1-1; 7 bases agree with TRBD1. Losses at the gene ends were 6 bases for V and 0 bases for J; bases not matched to a gene: 1. The CDR3 loop spans 13 amino acids. Per germline, CDR1 KGHSH and CDR2 LQKENI. Here the CDR3 DNA reads TGTGCCAGCTCGACAGGGTTGAACACTGAAGCTTTCTTT. Translating it yields CASSTGLNTEAFF.

This clone was picked up a small number of times. The chain has TRBV11-2 and TRBJ2-1; D perhaps matches TRBD2 (6 bases). This CDR3 spans 14 amino acids. CDR1 SGHAT and CDR2 FQNNGV come from the germline V gene. Trimming shortened V by 7 bases and J by 8 bases, and 18 bases separated the two germline ends. The CDR3 sequence: CASKGGEVFHEQFF. DNA for the CDR3: TGTGCCAGCAAAGGCGGGGAGGTTTTCCATGAGCAGTTCTTC.

The CDR3 protein is CASKTSGTPGEKLFF. The DNA of the CDR3 is TGTGCCAGCAAAACCTCCGGGACACCGGGGGAAAAACTGTTTTTT. This rearrangement joins TRBV28 to TRBJ1-4; D is possibly TRBD1 (6 bases). Per the germline V gene, CDR1 is MDHEN and CDR2 is SYDVKM. The CDR3 length is 15 residues. V was shortened by 7 bases and J by 8 bases, with 20 bases between the two germline ends.

This clone has only a few counts. The chain has TRBV7-2 and TRBJ1-1, with 9 bases lining up with TRBD1. The CDR3 spans 13 residues. From germline, CDR1 is SGHTA and CDR2 FQGNSA. V lost 3 bases and J lost 5; bases outside the gene matches: 1. CDR3: CASSFDRGTEAFF. The CDR3, as DNA: TGTGCCAGCAGCTTCGACAGGGGGACTGAAGCTTTCTTT.

The J gene is TRBJ2-5, the V gene TRBV29-1; TRBD1 aligns across 12 bases. This CDR3 contains 14 residues. Losses at the gene ends were 5 bases for V and 5 bases for J; bases not matched to a gene: 6. CDR1 and CDR2 (germline): SQVTM, ANQGSEA. The CDR3 sequence: CSVSGTGGGETQYF. The CDR3 DNA is TGCAGCGTTTCCGGGACAGGGGGCGGGGAGACCCAGTACTTC.

The chain employs TRBV20-1 and TRBJ2-1; TRBD1 aligns across 8 bases. The CDR3 loop spans 11 amino acids. Germline CDR1 DFQATT, CDR2 SNEGSKA (reference sequence). Trimming removed 6 bases from V and 15 bases from J; junction bases left unmatched: 10. This CDR3 is CSAGDRGSLFF. The CDR3 coding sequence is TGCAGTGCAGGAGACAGGGGAAGTTTGTTCTTC.

The rearrangement links TRBV4-2 to TRBJ2-7, with D possibly being TRBD1 (6 bases). The germline V gene encodes CDR1 LGHNA and CDR2 YNFKEQ. V lost 1 base and J 3 bases, leaving 10 bases between the germline ends. There are 14 residues in the CDR3. CDR3 loop: CASSQGGQSYEQYF. The CDR3, as DNA: TGTGCCAGCAGCCAAGGCGGACAGAGCTACGAGCAGTACTTC.